This is a list of T cell receptor beta chains from one sample in a study of shared T cell receptors in the human thymus. The repertoire was sequenced with immunoSEQ multiplex PCR; TCRdb's copy has only in-frame clones and lacks some. Here the sample spans approximately 400,000 clones, around 95% being singletons. Material: thymocytes. These receptors all stem from a human donor. CDR3s include the opening cysteine and the closing phenylalanine or tryptophan. The order of the fields is V gene, clone size, CDR3 protein. Where a row states a size, it is once, few, many or the class of an expanded clone; other rows omit it.

v_gene: TRBV6-5; abundance: .; CDR3aa: CASSFDRLQPQHF
v_gene: TRBV27; abundance: once; CDR3aa: CASRPKTGVHEQYF
v_gene: TRBV5-1; abundance: .; CDR3aa: CASSLAGQGDQPQHF
v_gene: TRBV28; abundance: few; CDR3aa: CASSSSGNTEAFF
v_gene: TRBV15; abundance: .; CDR3aa: CATSRGLAGPDNEQFF
v_gene: TRBV5-1; abundance: .; CDR3aa: CASSLAGREPYNEQFF
v_gene: TRBV19; abundance: once; CDR3aa: CASSYEVAQGKNIQYF
v_gene: TRBV15; abundance: .; CDR3aa: CATSKDVAYEQYF
v_gene: TRBV21-1; abundance: .; CDR3aa: CASSKGRRGREGLYEQYF
v_gene: TRBV7-6; abundance: .; CDR3aa: CASSFFQGYEQYF
v_gene: TRBV19; abundance: .; CDR3aa: CASSMHLAHPTDTQYF
v_gene: TRBV27; abundance: .; CDR3aa: CASSPSGPHYEQYF
v_gene: TRBV18; abundance: .; CDR3aa: CASSPGGGQADTQYF
v_gene: TRBV10-3; abundance: .; CDR3aa: CAITIIRRGSNQPQHF
v_gene: TRBV5-1; abundance: .; CDR3aa: CASSGTGTWEGQNEQFF
v_gene: TRBV19; abundance: .; CDR3aa: CASSTPDRITGELFF
v_gene: TRBV14; abundance: once; CDR3aa: CASSQGHGTGFLTLEEDNEQFF
v_gene: TRBV11-2; abundance: .; CDR3aa: CASSLGLPGPYEQYF
v_gene: TRBV28; abundance: .; CDR3aa: CASSLFDPGTGGNSYTF
v_gene: TRBV6-5; abundance: .; CDR3aa: CASSYSTEAPPYEQYF
v_gene: TRBV15; abundance: .; CDR3aa: CATSRDRLGGLLYEQYF
v_gene: TRBV28; abundance: .; CDR3aa: CASSSGQARGLEQYF
v_gene: TRBV29-1; abundance: .; CDR3aa: CSVVDNHYNEQFF
v_gene: TRBV28; abundance: .; CDR3aa: CASSPQGGRKTYGYTF
v_gene: TRBV14; abundance: .; CDR3aa: CASSQEMFGSNEKLFF
v_gene: TRBV28; abundance: .; CDR3aa: CATDVGSLTYEQYF
v_gene: TRBV28; abundance: .; CDR3aa: CASSRRNSGEKLFF
v_gene: TRBV5-1; abundance: .; CDR3aa: CASSLERGPYEQYF
v_gene: TRBV27; abundance: .; CDR3aa: CASSLRPSGRDNTDTQYF
v_gene: TRBV10-3; abundance: .; CDR3aa: CAIRANSLPTGGSGNTIYF
v_gene: TRBV25-1; abundance: .; CDR3aa: CASSDSGSGVYEQYF
v_gene: TRBV29-1; abundance: .; CDR3aa: CSAGQLSEAFF
v_gene: TRBV10-3; abundance: once; CDR3aa: CAISKGSLAGGRDEQYF
v_gene: TRBV30; abundance: .; CDR3aa: CAWSAGVGNTGELFF
v_gene: TRBV5-1; abundance: .; CDR3aa: CASSKEREAPNEQFF
v_gene: TRBV19; abundance: once; CDR3aa: CASSKFGALSITYEQYF
v_gene: TRBV6-1; abundance: .; CDR3aa: CASSEESAGAGETQYF
v_gene: TRBV30; abundance: .; CDR3aa: CAWSSFRGRVPLIYTEAFF
v_gene: TRBV10-3; abundance: once; CDR3aa: CASHADDGGSYNEQFF
v_gene: TRBV11-2; abundance: .; CDR3aa: CASSLVLAVRRPGANVLTF
v_gene: TRBV7-8; abundance: .; CDR3aa: CASSLGGQGSQPQHF
v_gene: TRBV19; abundance: once; CDR3aa: CASSNGPLAGGPNEQFF